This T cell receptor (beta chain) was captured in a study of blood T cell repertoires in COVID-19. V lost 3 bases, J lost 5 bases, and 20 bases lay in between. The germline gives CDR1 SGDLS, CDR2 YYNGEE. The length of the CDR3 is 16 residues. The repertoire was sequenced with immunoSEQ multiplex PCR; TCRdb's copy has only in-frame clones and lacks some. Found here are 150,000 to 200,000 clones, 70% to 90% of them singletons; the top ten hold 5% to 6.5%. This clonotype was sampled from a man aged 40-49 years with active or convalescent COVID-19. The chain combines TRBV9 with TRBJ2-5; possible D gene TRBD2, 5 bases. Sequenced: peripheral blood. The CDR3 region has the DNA TGTGCCAGCAGCGCAAATACGGACTTCAGGCGGGAGACCCAGTACTTC. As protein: CASSANTDFRRETQYF.